These 10 T cell receptor beta chains originate from one sample sequenced in a study of cytomegalovirus exposure and HLA in healthy donors. PCR used 60 Vbeta primers and 13 Jbeta primers. Data came from immunoSEQ multiplex PCR; TCRdb stores just in-frame clones and leaves some out. Of 150,000 to 200,000 clones detected, roughly four fifths appear once; the ten largest clones hold around 0.91%. Sequenced material: PBMCs. These receptors originate from a girl aged 2-10 years in good health and CMV-seropositive.

The chain carries TRBV6-5 and TRBJ1-1; 9 nucleotides match TRBD1. Germline trimming cut 6 bases from V and 11 bases from J; bases unmatched to any gene: 4. CDR3 length: 11 amino acids. Germline CDR1 and CDR2: MNHEY and SVGAGI. CDR3 sequence: CASSRDRDAFF. CDR3 coding DNA: TGTGCCAGCAGCCGGGACAGGGACGCTTTCTTT.

The CDR3, as DNA: TGTGCCAGCAAATCAGCGGGAGGTCCCTACGAGCAGTACTTC. This gives the protein CASKSAGGPYEQYF. This chain connects TRBV28 to TRBJ2-7; 9 nucleotides align to TRBD2. The J segment lost 2 bases and the V segment lost 7 bases, leaving 6 bases of the junction unmatched. Germline V gives CDR1 MDHEN, CDR2 SYDVKM. The CDR3 length is 14 residues.

The chain uses TRBV18 and TRBJ1-5, with D possibly being TRBD1 (6 bases). Trimming removed 3 bases at V and 2 bases at J, with 8 bases between. From germline, CDR1 is KGHSH and CDR2 LQKENI. CDR3 length: 14 residues. DNA for the CDR3: TGTGCCAGCTCACCTAGGACAGGCAATCAGCCCCAGCATTTT. Encoded protein: CASSPRTGNQPQHF.

In nucleotides, the CDR3 is TGTGCCAGCGGTTCCCGGACTATCACGAGCCTCATTTACGAGCAGTACTTC. Protein product: CASGSRTITSLIYEQYF. The chain joins TRBV28 to TRBJ2-7, with D tentatively TRBD2 (6 bases). The CDR3 contains 17 residues. V was clipped by 8 bases and J by 4 bases, with 27 bases between them. Germline CDR1 MDHEN, CDR2 SYDVKM.

The CDR3: CASSDSPSTGELFF. In DNA, the CDR3 is TGTGCCAGCAGTGACTCTCCCTCCACCGGGGAGCTGTTTTTT. The V gene is TRBV6-4, the J gene TRBJ2-2; D remains ambiguous. Trimming stripped 0 bases from V and 4 bases from J, with 6 bases between. The CDR3 extends over 14 amino acids. Per germline, CDR1 MRHNA and CDR2 SNTAGT.

CDR3 coding DNA: TGTGCCAGCAGTTTGGGCGTAGGGGGCGAGGAGACCCAGTACTTC. Protein sequence: CASSLGVGGEETQYF. The rearrangement links TRBV28 to TRBJ2-5; the match to TRBD1 covers 7 bases. This CDR3 is 15 amino acids long. J was trimmed by 5 bases and V by 3 bases; bases with no gene match: 9. The germline gives CDR1 MDHEN, CDR2 SYDVKM.

DNA of the CDR3: TGCGCCAGCAGACGTTCATTGGGGCATAGCTCTGGAAACACCATATATTTT. Its protein is CASRRSLGHSSGNTIYF. This chain joins TRBV4-1 and TRBJ1-3, with D possibly TRBD1 on 5 matching bases. The V end was cut by 6 bases, the J end by 0 bases, with 18 bases between. The germline CDR1 and CDR2 sequences are MGHRA and YSYEKL. The CDR3 totals 17 residues.

The J gene is TRBJ1-5, the V gene TRBV6-1, with TRBD1 matching over 8 bases. With 11 bases clipped from V and 6 bases from J, the junction kept 9 bases outside the gene matches. Germline CDR1 MNHNS, CDR2 SASEGT. This CDR3 contains 13 residues. The CDR3 region is CAAEYRGGQPQHF. The CDR3, as DNA: TGTGCCGCGGAATACAGGGGGGGTCAGCCCCAGCATTTT.

V and J are TRBV14 and TRBJ2-5, with a possible D match to TRBD2 (5 bases). The CDR3 length is 17 residues. Between the trimmed V and J ends, which lost 1 base and 13 bases, there was a span of 28 bases. CDR1 is SGHDN, CDR2 FVKESK, per germline. The CDR3 DNA follows: TGTGCCAGCAGCCAAGGCCCAGCTAGGCTCGCTCTGGCGGGTCTGTACTTC. This gives the protein CASSQGPARLALAGLYF.

The rearrangement uses TRBV29-1 and TRBJ2-7, with a tentative D call TRBD1 (6 bases). V lost 2 bases and J 1 base, leaving 6 bases between the germline ends. Germline CDR1 is SQVTM and CDR2 is ANQGSEA. The CDR3 contains 12 residues. CDR3 protein: CSVERGSYEQYF. CDR3 bases: TGCAGCGTTGAAAGGGGGTCCTACGAGCAGTACTTC.